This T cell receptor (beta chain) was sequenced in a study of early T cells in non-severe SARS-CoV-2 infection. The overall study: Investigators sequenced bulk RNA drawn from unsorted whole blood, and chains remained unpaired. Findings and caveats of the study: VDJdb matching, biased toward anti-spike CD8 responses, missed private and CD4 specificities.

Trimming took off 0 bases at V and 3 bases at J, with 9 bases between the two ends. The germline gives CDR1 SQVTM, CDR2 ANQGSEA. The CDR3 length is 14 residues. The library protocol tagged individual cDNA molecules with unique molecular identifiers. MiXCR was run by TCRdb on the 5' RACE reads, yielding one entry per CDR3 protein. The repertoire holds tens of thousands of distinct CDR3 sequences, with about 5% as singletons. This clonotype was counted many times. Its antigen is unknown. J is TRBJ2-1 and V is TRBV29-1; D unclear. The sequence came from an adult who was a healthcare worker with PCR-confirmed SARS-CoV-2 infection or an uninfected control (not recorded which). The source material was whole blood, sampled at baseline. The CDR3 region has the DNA TGCAGCGTTGAAGATTCAACAAGCTACAATGAGCAGTTCTTC. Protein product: CSVEDSTSYNEQFF.